The present TCR beta chain was sequenced within a study of identical twins (dated by TCRdb to 2015 to 2016). Concerning the study at large: The study deep-sequenced TCR alpha and beta repertoires from monozygotic twins, unrelated adults of various ages and cord blood to test whether fetal clonotypes persist. To rule out contamination, the twin experiments were replicated at different times with different library preparation protocols. What the work shows at the level of the full study, not this receptor alone: Zero-insertion analyses could be partly confounded by invariant T cells such as MAIT and iNKT, though diverse VJ usage argued against such confounding for most clonotypes. Because the same donors could not be followed over many years, the conclusions depended on cross-sectional statistical analysis. Abundant cord blood beta clonotypes carried fewer insertions; young adult naive repertoires showed a weaker similar trend, while memory repertoires showed none. Excess twin sharing in beta out-of-frame sequences was weaker because fewer shared sequences lowered the signal-to-noise ratio. In monozygotic twins, out-of-frame TCR alpha sharing was systematically underestimated by recombination models, although the models agreed with sharing between unrelated individuals. Compared with coincidental sharing between unrelated individuals, out-of-frame TCR alpha sequences shared between twins had an excess of sequences with low generation probability.

Only healthy Caucasian donors were included. Three pairs of female monozygotic twins, all aged about 18 to 29 years, were included in the twin cohort. Miltenyi CD45RO+ enrichment and human naive T-cell isolation kits were used to isolate memory (CD45RO+) and naive T cells from PBMC. This clonotype appeared many times. The target of this receptor is not known. No base qualities exist here, and no much larger clone lies one base off it. The method was 5' RACE. Instrument on record: Illumina HiSeq 2000. Template switching introduced a universal primer binding site; the final cDNA contained a unique molecular identifier, enabling accurate counting of TCR cDNA molecules. First-strand cDNA for TCR alpha and beta chains was synthesized from specific primers in the conserved constant-segment region. Each cDNA library was double barcoded, with a SMART-Mk sample barcode plus Illumina barcodes, to control for contamination. Two successive PCR steps introduced TruSeq adapter sequences along with Illumina sample barcodes. The TCR alpha and beta cDNA libraries were sequenced on the Illumina HiSeq platform using custom primers. Regarding the original processing steps: MiGEC was used to process raw reads and extract unique molecular identifiers, and MiXCR was used to find CDR3 positions. For each individual, recombination models were inferred using an EM algorithm with the repgenHMM and IGoR tools. Shared clonotype analysis was performed with the tcR package in R, normalizing sharing by the product of cloneset sizes. To study raw recombination without the effects of thymic and clonal selection, out-of-frame nonproductive sequences were analyzed. TCRdb reanalyzed the raw reads on its own, using fastp at Q25 for trimming and MiXCR for clone calling, and kept in-frame beta chains. Each entry merges the rows of one CDR3 protein and shows their most common DNA and genes. The V and J calls here are based on TCRdb, not the publication. The sample table records under 300,000 distinct CDR3 sequences; roughly 12% of these occur just once. The top ten clonotypes cover roughly 4.2% of the sample.

The CDR3, cysteine through phenylalanine, is 15 amino acids long. The entry retains the CDR3 DNA only, 45 bases that are in frame from base 1. V sheds 5 bases and J sheds 2 bases, leaving 15 bases between their ends. CDR1 SGHAT and CDR2 FQNNGV are derived from the germline V gene. These data are also associated with another study on yellow fever vaccine responses in identical twins. That second publication adds: The T cell response to vaccination in identical twins was reported by the authors to appear partly convergent and partly personalized. In identical twins, the study followed T cell clones that responded to the vaccine with precision.

The receptor chain draws on TRBV11-2 and TRBJ2-5; TRBD1 could be the D gene, as 6 bases match. The specimen sequenced was memory (CD45RO+) T cells sorted from blood. The cell subset or site tag for this specimen amounts to: CD45RO+ enriched T cells. This clonotype was sampled from a woman aged 18-29 years in good health. The CDR3 corresponds to CASSLGARGQETQYF. The nucleotide sequence reads TGTGCCAGCAGCCTGGGGGCCCGGGGACAAGAGACCCAGTACTTC.